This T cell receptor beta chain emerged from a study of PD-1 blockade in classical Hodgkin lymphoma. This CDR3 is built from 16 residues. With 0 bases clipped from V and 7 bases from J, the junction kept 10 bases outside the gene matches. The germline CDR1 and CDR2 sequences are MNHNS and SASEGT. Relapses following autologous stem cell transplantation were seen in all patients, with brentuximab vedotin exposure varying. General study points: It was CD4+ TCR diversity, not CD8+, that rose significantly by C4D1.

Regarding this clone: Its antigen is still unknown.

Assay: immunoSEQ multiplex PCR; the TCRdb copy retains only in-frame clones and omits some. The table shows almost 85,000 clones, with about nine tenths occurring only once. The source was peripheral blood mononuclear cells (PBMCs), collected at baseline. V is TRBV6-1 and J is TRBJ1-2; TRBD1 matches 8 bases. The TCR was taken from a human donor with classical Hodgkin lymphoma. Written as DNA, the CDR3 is TGTGCCAGCAGTGAAGCCAGGACAGGGTGGGCGGCTGGCTACACCTTC. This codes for CASSEARTGWAAGYTF.